Listed below are T cell receptor beta chains from one sample, sequenced in a study of shared T cell receptors in the human thymus. The protocol was immunoSEQ multiplex PCR, while the TCRdb copy is restricted to in-frame clones and leaves out a portion. The sample records some 640,000 clones, more than 75% being singletons. These same data were also listed under a study on human thymus T cells.

The sample consisted of thymocytes. All receptors derive from a boy younger than two with a congenital heart defect. The CDR3 runs from the conserved cysteine through the conserved F or W. A D gene is named only where the DNA matches it firmly. Expanded clones get a size class; other rows say once, few or many, or leave the size out.

V	D	J	size	DNA	CDR3
TRBV19	.	TRBJ2-7	few	TGTGCCAGTAGTATACACGGGGACATCGACTACTACGAGCAGTACTTC	CASSIHGDIDYYEQYF
TRBV18	.	TRBJ2-3	.	TGTGCCAGCTCACCCTTCCCTTGCACAGATACGCAGTATTTT	CASSPFPCTDTQYF
TRBV4-1	.	TRBJ2-1	.	TGCGCCAGCAGCCGAGAAGGGGGGGTCAGCTCCTACAATGAGCAGTTCTTC	CASSREGGVSSYNEQFF
TRBV7-9	.	TRBJ1-5	.	TGTGCCAGCAGAGCGACAGGTTCGGGGCAGCCCCAGCATTTT	CASRATGSGQPQHF
TRBV5-1	TRBD2	TRBJ2-7	.	TGCGCCAGCAGCAACCAAACCCGCGGCCTAGCGGGGGAGAGGGACGAGCAGTACTTC	CASSNQTRGLAGERDEQYF
TRBV2	TRBD2	TRBJ2-1	.	TGTGCCAGCAGTAGCGGGGGGGACTACAATGAGCAGTTCTTC	CASSSGGDYNEQFF
TRBV19	.	TRBJ1-5	.	TGTGCCAGTAGCCTCGGGGGGTCAGGCAATCAGCCCCAGCATTTT	CASSLGGSGNQPQHF
TRBV4-2	TRBD1	TRBJ1-1	.	TGTGCCAGCAGCCCTACAGGGGGATCGGGCACTGAAGCTTTCTTT	CASSPTGGSGTEAFF
TRBV6-6	.	TRBJ2-7	.	TGTGCCAGCAGTTACTCCACAGGTCCGTTCCCCTACGAGCAGTACTTC	CASSYSTGPFPYEQYF
TRBV5-1	.	TRBJ2-3	.	TGCGCCAGCAGCTTGGGGCTTTCGGGGGATACGCAGTATTTT	CASSLGLSGDTQYF
TRBV11-2	.	TRBJ2-7	few	TGTGCCAGCAGCTTAGTGGACAGAATAGAGCAGTACTTC	CASSLVDRIEQYF
TRBV4-3	TRBD2	TRBJ2-3	.	TGCGCCAGCAGCCAAGGTGGTCGGGGGGGCCTAGAAACAGATACGCAGTATTTT	CASSQGGRGGLETDTQYF
TRBV12-5	TRBD1	TRBJ1-1	.	TGTGCTAGTGGCCCAGGGGGCCCGAACACTGAAGCTTTCTTT	CASGPGGPNTEAFF
TRBV7-2	TRBD2	TRBJ2-5	once	TGTGCCAGCAGGTTGACTATACTAGCGGGGTCGGAGACCCAGTACTTC	CASRLTILAGSETQYF